This TCR beta chain was identified during a study of T cells in pancreatic ductal adenocarcinoma. The germline V and J ends were trimmed by 3 bases and 8 bases, with 16 bases remaining between them. Germline lookup yields CDR1 SNHLY and CDR2 FYNNEI. CDR3 length: 14 residues. Sequencing was performed with immunoSEQ multiplex PCR; in TCRdb, only in-frame clones are kept and a portion is missing. The sample holds around 94,000 clones, about 95% seen once. Study outcomes and limitations: The resected cohort was biased toward the minority with early-stage disease.

Points on this clone: Its antigen is not identified.

Surgery without prior neoadjuvant therapy was the treatment of the selected pancreatic ductal adenocarcinoma patients. The TCR comes from a human donor with pancreatic ductal adenocarcinoma. The sequencing sample was made of PBMCs. The V call is TRBV2, the J call TRBJ1-2, with a tentative D call TRBD1 (5 bases). The CDR3 is CASSELSREAGYTF. CDR3 bases: TGTGCCAGCAGTGAGTTATCCAGGGAAGCCGGCTACACCTTC. Variable domain in full (rest from reference TRBV2 and TRBJ1-2): EPEVTQTPSHQVTQMGQEVILRCVPISNHLYFYWYRQILGQKVEFLVSFYNNEISEKSEIFDDQFSVERPDGSNFTLKIRSTKLEDSAMYFCASSELSREAGYTFGSGTRLTVV.